The next 5 T cell receptor beta chains were all read from a single sample in a study of T cells expressing NK-cell markers. TCRdb re-called the 5' RACE reads and gives one entry per CDR3 protein, without DNA. The sample includes 550,000 to 600,000 distinct CDR3 sequences. Sequencing was performed on blood T cells: a sorted CD56 or NKG2C T cell subset, CD4+ or CD8+ T cells, or bulk PBMC T cells (not recorded which). The receptors here all came from a man between 18 and 35 years old in good health.

V usage is TRBV20-1 and J usage is TRBJ2-3; TCRdb designates TRBD1, a call that cannot be tested without DNA. The CDR3 totals 16 residues. In germline, CDR1 is DFQATT, CDR2 SNEGSKA (reference sequence). The CDR3 sequence: CSAPRAAAGATDTQYF.

J is TRBJ2-1 and V is TRBV10-3; TCRdb lists TRBD2, though no DNA is available to test this call. The germline V gene has CDR1 ENHRY and CDR2 SYGVKD. This CDR3 spans 17 amino acids. Here the CDR3 reads CAISESSRTSGMVEQFF.

This rearrangement joins TRBV6-5 to TRBJ2-4; absent DNA, TCRdb's TRBD1 call cannot be checked. Germline lookup yields CDR1 MNHEY and CDR2 SVGAGI. This CDR3 comprises 17 residues. The CDR3: CASSYSKGRLAKNIQYF.

The CDR3 spells CSAPIRTGRTEAFF. The chain recombines TRBV20-1 with TRBJ1-1; the D call from TCRdb, TRBD1, cannot be confirmed without DNA. Looked up from germline, CDR1 is DFQATT and CDR2 is SNEGSKA (reference sequence). This CDR3 has 14 amino acids.

The J gene is TRBJ2-2, the V gene TRBV3-1. Germline lookup yields CDR1 LGHDT and CDR2 YNNKEL (reference sequence). The CDR3 spans 17 residues. CDR3 amino acids: CASSQDLSLIGTGELFF.